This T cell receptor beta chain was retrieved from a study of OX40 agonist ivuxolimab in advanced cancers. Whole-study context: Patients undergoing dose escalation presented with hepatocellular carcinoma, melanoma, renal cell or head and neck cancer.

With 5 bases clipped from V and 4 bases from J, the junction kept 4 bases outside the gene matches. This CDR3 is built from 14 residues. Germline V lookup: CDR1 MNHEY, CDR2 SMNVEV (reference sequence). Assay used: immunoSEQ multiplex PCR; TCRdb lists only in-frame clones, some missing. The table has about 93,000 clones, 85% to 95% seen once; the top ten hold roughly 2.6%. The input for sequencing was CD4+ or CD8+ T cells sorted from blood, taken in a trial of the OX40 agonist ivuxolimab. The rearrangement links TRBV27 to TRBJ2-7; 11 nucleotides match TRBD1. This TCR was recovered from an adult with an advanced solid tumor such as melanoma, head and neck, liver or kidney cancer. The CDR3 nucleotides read TGTGCCAGCAGTCCAGGGACAGGGGGGTACGAGCAGTACTTC. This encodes CASSPGTGGYEQYF.